This passage covers 30 T cell receptor beta chains from one sample sequenced in a study of post-analysis software for immune sequencing data. Broader study findings: Patients showed TRBV5-6, TRBV5-1 and TRBV20-1 among roughly five TRBV segments more frequent than in controls.

Unique molecular identifiers were carried by the TCR beta cDNA libraries. TCRdb fed the PCR reads into MiXCR, producing one record per CDR3 protein. The repertoire consists of roughly 800,000 distinct CDR3 sequences, with 30% occurring once and the leading ten covering 0.5% to 0.6%. No antigen has been identified for these receptors. Sequenced input: blood. These receptors came from a girl between 10 and 17 years old with multiple sclerosis.

The CDR3 reads CASSATGVKGGYTF. CDR3 DNA: TGTGCCAGCAGTGCCACAGGGGTTAAGGGTGGCTACACCTTC. The genes are TRBV27 and TRBJ1-2, with 7 nucleotides matching TRBD1. V gave up 5 bases and J gave up 7 bases; unmatched junction bases: 10. The CDR3 totals 14 residues. Germline CDR1 and CDR2: MNHEY and SMNVEV (reference sequence).

This chain connects TRBV10-3 to TRBJ1-5; D call uncertain. Trimming shortened V by 4 bases and J by 6 bases, and 7 bases separated the two germline ends. This CDR3 has 12 amino acids. The germline V gene has CDR1 ENHRY and CDR2 SYGVKD. This chain's CDR3 is CAISGVSQPQHF. In DNA, the CDR3 is TGTGCCATCAGTGGTGTGTCTCAGCCCCAGCATTTT.

This sequence joins TRBV2 and TRBJ2-7; 11 bases fit TRBD2. Germline-derived CDR1 and CDR2 are SNHLY and FYNNEI. CDR3 length equals 13 residues. Unmatched junction bases numbered 3, after V lost 8 bases and J lost 3 bases. The CDR3 region is CASGGLAGYEQYF. DNA for the CDR3: TGTGCCAGCGGCGGACTAGCGGGCTACGAGCAGTACTTC.

The chain combines TRBV4-3 with TRBJ1-1; D is undetermined. The V end lost 0 bases, the J end lost 0 bases, and 8 bases lay between the germline ends. This CDR3 spans 15 amino acids. Germline CDR1 and CDR2: LGHNA and YSLEER. The CDR3 DNA sequence: TGCGCCAGCAGCCAAGAGTCCGAGATGAACACTGAAGCTTTCTTT. Translation: CASSQESEMNTEAFF.

This clonotype was seen a few times. This chain links TRBV20-1 with TRBJ2-7; D is tentatively TRBD1 or TRBD2 (5 bases each). The CDR3 covers 14 residues. The V gene lost 8 bases and the J gene lost 2 bases, with 19 bases spanning the gap. Germline CDR1 reads DFQATT; CDR2 reads SNEGSKA (reference sequence). The CDR3 nucleotides read TGCAGTACAAAACCGGGACGCAGCGCCTACGAGCAGTACTTC. It specifies CSTKPGRSAYEQYF.

The chain couples TRBV19 to TRBJ2-1; no clear D. V was clipped by 2 bases and J by 4 bases, with 6 bases between them. This CDR3 contains 13 residues. Germline CDR1 and CDR2: LNHDA and SQIVND (reference sequence). CDR3 region: CASSITQYNEQFF. The CDR3 coding sequence is TGTGCCAGTAGTATAACCCAGTACAATGAGCAGTTCTTC.

The V gene is TRBV6-2 or TRBV6-3, the J gene TRBJ1-5; a weak D match, TRBD1 (5 bases). Germline V lookup: CDR1 MNHEY, CDR2 SVGEGT. This CDR3 region has 15 residues. Trimming took 2 bases from V and 4 from J, leaving 12 bases between them. The CDR3 nucleotides read TGTGCCAGCAGTTACGTATGGGGCCGGAATCAGCCCCAGCATTTT. Translation: CASSYVWGRNQPQHF.

V and J are TRBV20-1 and TRBJ2-3; D not certain. The germline V and J ends were trimmed by 1 base and 0 bases, with 5 bases remaining between them. Germline loops: CDR1 DFQATT, CDR2 SNEGSKA (reference sequence). The CDR3 extends over 13 amino acids. The CDR3 spells CSARVPSTDTQYF. DNA for the CDR3: TGCAGTGCTAGAGTTCCTAGCACAGATACGCAGTATTTT.

The table lists this clonotype with a few counts. The V gene is TRBV20-1, the J gene TRBJ2-3; D not certain. The germline V gene encodes CDR1 DFQATT and CDR2 SNEGSKA (reference sequence). V was cut by 2 bases and J by 7 bases, with 16 bases left in between. The CDR3 covers 14 residues. CDR3 nucleotide sequence: TGCAGTGCTAGACCACGGACCATTTTTAATACGCAGTATTTT. Its protein is CSARPRTIFNTQYF.

At least ten counts were recorded for this clonotype. The V gene is TRBV6-5, the J gene TRBJ2-3; 8 bases agree with TRBD1. CDR3 length: 13 residues. Germline CDR1 is MNHEY and CDR2 is SVGAGI. V shed 5 bases, J shed 6 bases, and the junction held 4 bases outside the gene matches. CDR3 sequence: CASSRTGWDTQYF. The CDR3 bases are TGTGCCAGCAGTCGGACAGGGTGGGATACGCAGTATTTT.

The chain employs TRBV7-6 and TRBJ2-1; D remains unclear. CDR3 length equals 15 residues. Germline CDR1 is SGHVS and CDR2 is FNYEAQ. V shed 1 base and J shed 8 bases, with 15 bases lying between them. The CDR3 loop is CASSLVAFLIDEQFF. CDR3 nucleotides: TGTGCCAGCAGCTTAGTGGCATTCCTGATCGATGAGCAGTTCTTC. The whole variable domain, remainder taken from reference TRBV7-6 and TRBJ2-1, is GAGVSQSPRYKVTKRGQDVALRCDPISGHVSLYWYRQALGQGPEFLTYFNYEAQQDKSGLPNDRFSAERPEGSISTLTIQRTEQRDSAMYRCASSLVAFLIDEQFFGPGTRLTVL.

The gene calls are TRBV20-1 and TRBJ2-3; maybe TRBD1 (6 bases). The V and J ends lost 3 bases and 5 bases respectively, with 18 bases between them. The CDR3 loop spans 15 amino acids. Per the germline V gene, CDR1 is DFQATT and CDR2 is SNEGSKA (reference sequence). The chain's CDR3 is CSARELRGGRDTQYF. DNA for the CDR3: TGCAGTGCTAGGGAGCTTCGTGGGGGCAGAGATACGCAGTATTTT.

This clonotype showed up just a few times. The V call is TRBV4-1, the J call TRBJ1-5; tentatively, D is TRBD1 (5 bases). V was trimmed by 0 bases and J by 4 bases, leaving 10 bases between them. CDR3 length equals 15 residues. Germline loops: CDR1 MGHRA, CDR2 YSYEKL. The CDR3 is CASSQDGTGNQPQHF. CDR3 nucleotides: TGCGCCAGCAGCCAAGATGGGACGGGGAATCAGCCCCAGCATTTT.

This clonotype has just a few counts. The chain is built from TRBV20-1 and TRBJ2-7; D is ambiguous. The V gene's germline CDR1 is DFQATT and CDR2 SNEGSKA (reference sequence). V shed 6 bases and J shed 0 bases, with 18 bases lying between them. The CDR3 loop spans 15 amino acids. The CDR3 loop reads CSAKNGESISYEQYF. CDR3 sequence (DNA): TGCAGTGCAAAGAATGGGGAAAGTATCTCCTACGAGCAGTACTTC.

This clonotype was found a few times. For the CDR3, the DNA is TGCAGTGCTAGCCGTCAGAACTCCTACGAGCAGTACTTC. Amino acid sequence: CSASRQNSYEQYF. The genes are TRBV20-1 and TRBJ2-7; D is unresolved. The CDR3 is made up of 13 amino acids. Germline CDR1 and CDR2: DFQATT and SNEGSKA (reference sequence). Between the trimmed V and J ends, which lost 3 bases and 0 bases, there was a span of 9 bases.

This clonotype has a count of ten or more. The DNA of the CDR3 is TGCAGCGTTGACCCGACCGGGGGGGGAGGCGAGCAGTACTTC. Its protein product is CSVDPTGGGGEQYF. The rearrangement joins TRBV29-1 to TRBJ2-7, with 8 bases fitting TRBD2. Germline V gene lookup returns CDR1 SQVTM and CDR2 ANQGSEA. This CDR3 region has 14 residues. Trimming at V came to 3 bases and at J to 6 bases, leaving 10 bases not matched to a gene.

This sequence joins TRBV5-6 and TRBJ2-3, with a tentative D call TRBD1 (6 bases). This CDR3 comprises 14 residues. Germline V gene lookup returns CDR1 SGHDT and CDR2 YYEEEE. The V end lost 3 bases, the J end lost 5 bases, and 13 bases lay between the germline ends. DNA of the CDR3: TGTGCCAGCAGCTGCAGGGTCAGGGGAGATACGCAGTATTTT. Its protein is CASSCRVRGDTQYF.

This clonotype was observed a handful of times. The genes are TRBV20-1 and TRBJ2-1, with 8 bases matching TRBD2. There are 10 residues in the CDR3. The J segment lost 12 bases and the V segment lost 2 bases, leaving 0 bases of the junction unmatched. Germline V gene sequence: CDR1 DFQATT, CDR2 SNEGSKA (reference sequence). DNA of the CDR3: TGCAGTGCTAGACTAGCGGGGCAGTTCTTC. It encodes CSARLAGQFF.

This clonotype has only a few counts. This chain connects TRBV6-5 to TRBJ1-2; no clear D gene. V was trimmed by 0 bases and J by 7 bases, leaving 15 bases between them. The CDR3 is 15 amino acids. Looked up from germline, CDR1 is MNHEY and CDR2 is SVGAGI. CDR3 sequence reads: CASSYSNWAEGGYTF. CDR3 nucleotides: TGTGCCAGCAGTTACTCGAATTGGGCGGAGGGTGGCTACACCTTC.

The chain couples TRBV7-2 to TRBJ2-2, with D perhaps TRBD2 (7 bases). Per the germline V gene, CDR1 is SGHTA and CDR2 is FQGNSA. Trimming stripped 4 bases from V and 7 bases from J, with 19 bases between. The CDR3 runs to 16 residues. CDR3 nucleotides: TGTGCCAGCAGCTCTTCGGGGGCGGGGGTCGGCGGGGAGCTGTTTTTT. Its translation: CASSSSGAGVGGELFF.

The chain uses TRBV2 and TRBJ1-5; 8 positions agree with TRBD1. The CDR3 has 14 amino acids. Per germline, CDR1 SNHLY and CDR2 FYNNEI. V shed 8 bases and J 2 bases; nucleotides not matched to a gene: 5. The CDR3 region is CASGAGGGNQPQHF. CDR3 coding DNA: TGTGCCAGCGGAGCAGGGGGCGGCAATCAGCCCCAGCATTTT.

This clonotype was picked up a small number of times. V is TRBV14 and J is TRBJ2-1; 11 bases align to TRBD2. This CDR3 contains 16 residues. The germline gives CDR1 SGHDN, CDR2 FVKESK. The trim removed 2 bases at V and 10 bases at J, leaving 10 bases unmatched. The CDR3 spells CASSQKWGSGRGEQFF. CDR3 nucleotides: TGTGCCAGCAGCCAAAAATGGGGTAGCGGGAGGGGCGAGCAGTTCTTC.

This sequence joins TRBV10-3 and TRBJ2-2; D assignment may be TRBD1 or TRBD2 (5 bases each). CDR1 and CDR2 from the germline V gene are ENHRY and SYGVKD. V lost 7 bases and J 0 bases, leaving 9 bases between the germline ends. This CDR3 comprises 14 residues. CDR3 sequence reads: CAITGGSNTGELFF. The CDR3 bases are TGTGCCATCACTGGGGGATCGAACACCGGGGAGCTGTTTTTT.

The chain couples TRBV19 to TRBJ1-6; D uncertain. V lost 6 bases to trimming and J lost 9 bases, with 12 bases between them. The CDR3 loop spans 13 amino acids. Germline values: CDR1 LNHDA, CDR2 SQIVND (reference sequence). CDR3 amino acids: CASSPSTTSPLHF. CDR3 DNA sequence: TGTGCCAGTAGCCCATCCACCACTTCACCCCTCCACTTT. The full variable domain, rest sourced from reference TRBV19 and TRBJ1-6, is DGGITQSPKYLFRKEGQNVTLSCEQNLNHDAMYWYRQDPGQGLRLIYYSQIVNDFQKGDIAEGYSVSREKKESFPLTVTSAQKNPTAFYLCASSPSTTSPLHFGNGTRLTVT.

CDR3 in amino acids: CASSPTSGGSSEQFF. In nucleotides, the CDR3 is TGTGCCAGCAGTCCGACTAGCGGGGGGTCATCAGAGCAGTTCTTC. This chain connects TRBV6-2 or TRBV6-3 to TRBJ2-1; 13 nucleotides align to TRBD2. Germline V gene sequence: CDR1 MNHEY, CDR2 SVGEGT. The ends lost 5 bases at V and 10 bases at J; junction bases unmatched: 8. CDR3 length: 15 residues.

The chain combines TRBV12-3 or TRBV12-4 with TRBJ1-1, with a weak D call TRBD1 (5 bases). V gave up 2 bases and J gave up 5 bases, with 9 bases separating them. This CDR3 comprises 13 residues. DNA of the CDR3: TGTGCCAGCAGTTTACAGGGTCGGACTGAAGCTTTCTTT. Translating gives CASSLQGRTEAFF.

This clonotype was seen a handful of times. This chain joins TRBV6-1 and TRBJ2-5; possible D gene TRBD2, 6 bases. CDR3 length equals 14 residues. The germline V gene encodes CDR1 MNHNS and CDR2 SASEGT. V gave up 3 bases and J gave up 9 bases, with 17 bases separating them. The CDR3 DNA is TGTGCCAGCAGTGAGGCGGGGACCCTAGGCGCCCAGTACTTC. Its protein product is CASSEAGTLGAQYF.

This clonotype came up a few times. The chain couples TRBV7-2 to TRBJ2-7; TRBD1 might be the D (5 bases). This CDR3 region has 16 residues. CDR1 is SGHTA and CDR2 is FQGNSA in the germline V gene. V shed 7 bases and J shed 0 bases, with 19 bases lying between them. In DNA form, the CDR3 reads TGTGCCAGCAAGCTTAGGGGTGCCCAGGGCTCCTACGAGCAGTACTTC. Protein product: CASKLRGAQGSYEQYF.

In this sample, this clonotype turned up a few times. The V and J genes are TRBV6-1 and TRBJ1-4; possibly TRBD1 for D (5 bases). Germline loops: CDR1 MNHNS, CDR2 SASEGT. The CDR3 length is 15 residues. V lost 5 bases and J 0 bases, leaving 10 bases between the germline ends. The CDR3 nucleotides are TGTGCCAGCAGTCAGGGACTTGCAACTAATGAAAAACTGTTTTTT. It codes for CASSQGLATNEKLFF.

In its sample, this clonotype was seen a few times. The rearrangement uses TRBV4-1 and TRBJ2-7; D possibly corresponds to TRBD2 (5 bases). The CDR3 is made up of 14 amino acids. Germline assignment: CDR1 MGHRA and CDR2 YSYEKL. V gave up 2 bases and J gave up 3 bases, with 11 bases separating them. Written as DNA, the CDR3 is TGCGCCAGCAGCCAAAACCCTAGCAGCTACGAGCAGTACTTC. Encoded protein: CASSQNPSSYEQYF.